Described below is a single T cell receptor (beta chain) sequence and its context. This entry comes from a study of blood T cell repertoires in COVID-19. Study context: COVID-19 samples from acute and convalescent phases originated in the United States, Italy and Spain. Nucleic acid was either cDNA or gDNA, and it came from T cells, B-cell-depleted T cells, or PBMCs.

In the original analysis: Amplifying reference gene primers gave estimates of nucleated cell counts. Generated by immunoSEQ multiplex PCR, the TCRdb table keeps only in-frame clones and is missing some. That table furnishes V, J and clone size, whereas the DNA furnished D and trimming. The data show about 140,000 clones, with about 86% seen just once and about 7.5% held by the top ten. Germline V gives CDR1 SQVTM, CDR2 ANQGSEA. With V trimmed by 1 base and J by 2 bases, 8 bases remained unmatched. The CDR3 has 16 residues. This clonotype originated in a human donor in a cohort sampled during active COVID-19. The chain combines TRBV29-1 with TRBJ2-1; 7 bases map to TRBD2. Sequencing was performed on peripheral blood. The chain's CDR3 is CSVEVAQRGTYNEQFF. Here the CDR3 DNA reads TGCAGCGTTGAAGTTGCCCAGCGGGGAACCTACAATGAGCAGTTCTTC.